These T cell receptor beta chains were read from a single sample in a study of blood T cell repertoires in COVID-19. The repertoire was sequenced with immunoSEQ multiplex PCR; TCRdb's copy has only in-frame clones and lacks some. The sample lists approximately 300,000 clones, roughly 89% occurring once. The sample taken for sequencing was PBMCs or T cells enriched from blood (not recorded which). Source of these receptors: a man aged 60 to 75 who had recovered from COVID-19. Each CDR3 is given with its conserved first and last residue.

CDR3,J,V,length
CAWSYGQGIYQPQHF,TRBJ1-5,TRBV30,15
CASSPGTGFYEQYF,TRBJ2-7,TRBV7-8,14
CASSYSTSPRYEQYF,TRBJ2-7,TRBV6-5,15
CAWSKRYHSKSGANVLTF,TRBJ2-6,TRBV30,18
CASRLAGVIEQYF,TRBJ2-7,TRBV2,13
CATSGQVSNQPQHF,TRBJ1-5,TRBV24-1,14
CSAQTPDTYEQYF,TRBJ2-7,TRBV29-1,13
CASSYPGSSYEQYF,TRBJ2-7,TRBV6-2/TRBV6-3,14
CASSERGTLAKNIQYF,TRBJ2-4,TRBV10-2,16
CASSQPGTGGWDSPLHF,TRBJ1-6,TRBV4-2,17
CASRRTGEYNEKLFF,TRBJ1-4,TRBV28,15
CASRKLAGVPEQYF,TRBJ2-7,TRBV2,14
CASRDSGSNEQFF,TRBJ2-1,TRBV28,13
CASSRRDRSTGELFF,TRBJ2-2,TRBV27,15